This TCR beta chain derives from a study of blood T cell repertoires in COVID-19. Overall study: Spain, Italy and the United States supplied samples that represented acute and convalescent COVID-19. PBMCs, B-cell-depleted T cells, or T cells were the source of the cDNA or gDNA that made up the material.

From germline, CDR1 is LGHDT and CDR2 YNNKEL (reference sequence). The CDR3 length is 15 residues. V was shortened by 6 bases and J by 1 base, with 14 bases between the two germline ends. Per the original data handling: Quantification of nucleated cells was approximated via reference gene primer amplification. TCRdb keeps only in-frame clones here, not all; method: immunoSEQ multiplex PCR. For V, J and clone size, that table is used; D and trimming come from the DNA. The table shows around 63,000 clones, with approximately 86% occurring only once. The TCR originated in a man over 45 with active COVID-19. This rearrangement joins TRBV3-1 (or the pseudogene TRBV3-2) to TRBJ2-3; a possible D gene is TRBD2 (6 bases). The sample consisted of peripheral blood. The DNA for the CDR3 is TGTGCCAGCAGAGTCCAGGGCGGGGGCACAGATACGCAGTATTTT. This sequence encodes CASRVQGGGTDTQYF.